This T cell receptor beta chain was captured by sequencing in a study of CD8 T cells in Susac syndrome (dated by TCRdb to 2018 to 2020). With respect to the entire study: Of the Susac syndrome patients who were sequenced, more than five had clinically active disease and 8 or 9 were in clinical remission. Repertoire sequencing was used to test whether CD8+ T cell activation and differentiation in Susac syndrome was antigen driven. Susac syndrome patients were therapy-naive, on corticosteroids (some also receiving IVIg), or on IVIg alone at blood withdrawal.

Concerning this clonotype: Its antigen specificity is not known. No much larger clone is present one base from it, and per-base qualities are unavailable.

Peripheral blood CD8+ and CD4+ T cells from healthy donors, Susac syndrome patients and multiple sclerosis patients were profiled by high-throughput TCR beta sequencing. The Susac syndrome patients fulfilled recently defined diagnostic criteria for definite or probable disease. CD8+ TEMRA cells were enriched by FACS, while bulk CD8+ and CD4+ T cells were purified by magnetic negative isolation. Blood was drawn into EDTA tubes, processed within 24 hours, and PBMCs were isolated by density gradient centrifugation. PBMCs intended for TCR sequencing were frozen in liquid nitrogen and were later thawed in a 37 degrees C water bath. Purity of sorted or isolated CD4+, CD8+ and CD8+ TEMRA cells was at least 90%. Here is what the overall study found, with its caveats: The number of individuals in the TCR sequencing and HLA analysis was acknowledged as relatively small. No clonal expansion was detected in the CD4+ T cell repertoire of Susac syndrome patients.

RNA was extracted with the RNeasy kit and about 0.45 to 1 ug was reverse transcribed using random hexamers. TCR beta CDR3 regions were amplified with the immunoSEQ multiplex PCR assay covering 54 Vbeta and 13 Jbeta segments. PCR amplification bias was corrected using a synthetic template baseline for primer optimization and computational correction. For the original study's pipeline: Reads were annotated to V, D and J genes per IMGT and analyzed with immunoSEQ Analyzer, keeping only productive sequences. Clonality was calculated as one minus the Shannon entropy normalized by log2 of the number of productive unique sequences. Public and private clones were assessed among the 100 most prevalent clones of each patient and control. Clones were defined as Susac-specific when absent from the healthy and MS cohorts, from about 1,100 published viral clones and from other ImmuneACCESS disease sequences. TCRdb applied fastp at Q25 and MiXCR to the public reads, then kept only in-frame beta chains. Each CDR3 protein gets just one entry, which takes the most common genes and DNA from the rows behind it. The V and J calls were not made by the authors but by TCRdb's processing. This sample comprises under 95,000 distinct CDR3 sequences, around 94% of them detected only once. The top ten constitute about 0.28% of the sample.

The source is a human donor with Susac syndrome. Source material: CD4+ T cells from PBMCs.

The CDR3 region has the sequence CASSSGDRNNEQFF. The DNA sequence follows: TGCGCCAGCAGCTCGGGGGACAGGAACAATGAGCAGTTCTTC. The chain employs TRBV5-1 and TRBJ2-1, with TRBD1 matching 8 junction bases. Reading the germline V gene gives CDR1 SGHRS and CDR2 YFSETQ. After removal of 3 bases from V and 5 bases from J, the junction retains 4 bases not matched to a gene. The CDR3 starts with the cysteine, ends with the phenylalanine, and has 14 residues. Of all the DNA, just the CDR3 is kept, 42 bases in frame from base 1.